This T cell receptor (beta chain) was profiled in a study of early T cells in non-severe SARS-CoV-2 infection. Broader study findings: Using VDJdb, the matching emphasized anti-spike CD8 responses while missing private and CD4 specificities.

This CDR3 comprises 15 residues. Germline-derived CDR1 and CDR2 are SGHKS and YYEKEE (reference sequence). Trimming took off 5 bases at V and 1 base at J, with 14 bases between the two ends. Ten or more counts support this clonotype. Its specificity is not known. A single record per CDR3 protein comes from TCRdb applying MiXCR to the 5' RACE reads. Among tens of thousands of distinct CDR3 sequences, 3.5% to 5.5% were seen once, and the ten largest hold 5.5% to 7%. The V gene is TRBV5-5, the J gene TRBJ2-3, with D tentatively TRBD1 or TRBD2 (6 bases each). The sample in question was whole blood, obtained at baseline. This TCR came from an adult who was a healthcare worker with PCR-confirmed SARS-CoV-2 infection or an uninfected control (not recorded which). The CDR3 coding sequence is TGTGCCAGCAGGAGGATGGAGGGGGGCACAGATACGCAGTATTTT. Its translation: CASRRMEGGTDTQYF. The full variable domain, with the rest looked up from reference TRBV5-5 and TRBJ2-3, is DAGVTQSPTHLIKTRGQQVTLRCSPISGHKSVSWYQQVLGQGPQFIFQYYEKEERGRGNFPDRFSARQFPNYSSELNVNALLLGDSALYLCASRRMEGGTDTQYFGPGTRLTVL.